The clone carrying this T cell receptor (beta chain) has a count of ten or more. Its antigen is undetermined. CDR1 and CDR2 (germline): SQVTM, ANQGSEA. The CDR3 is 13 residues long. With 5 bases removed from V and 0 bases from J, the gap between germline ends came to 11 bases. This specimen belongs to a study of T cells in Graves' hyperthyroidism and ophthalmopathy. Study-wide findings and caveats: Most clonotypes expanded in thyroid above 0.001 were likewise present in blood.

Amplification yielded TCR beta CDR3 regions, with RNA transcripts as the source. Carried out on the TCR CDR3, a first-round RT-PCR used the HTBI primer set. TCRdb independently ran MiXCR on the multiplex PCR reads; one entry per CDR3 protein. The table lists around 620,000 distinct CDR3 sequences, under 60% of them singletons. This sequence was found in an adult woman with Graves' disease, either hyperthyroidism or ophthalmopathy (not recorded which). The sample consisted of peripheral blood or thyroid tissue (not recorded which). The V and J genes are TRBV29-1 and TRBJ2-7, with D possibly being TRBD1 (6 bases). The CDR3 coding sequence is TGCAGCGTTTTAACGGACAGCTCCTACGAGCAGTACTTC. Translated, it gives CSVLTDSSYEQYF.